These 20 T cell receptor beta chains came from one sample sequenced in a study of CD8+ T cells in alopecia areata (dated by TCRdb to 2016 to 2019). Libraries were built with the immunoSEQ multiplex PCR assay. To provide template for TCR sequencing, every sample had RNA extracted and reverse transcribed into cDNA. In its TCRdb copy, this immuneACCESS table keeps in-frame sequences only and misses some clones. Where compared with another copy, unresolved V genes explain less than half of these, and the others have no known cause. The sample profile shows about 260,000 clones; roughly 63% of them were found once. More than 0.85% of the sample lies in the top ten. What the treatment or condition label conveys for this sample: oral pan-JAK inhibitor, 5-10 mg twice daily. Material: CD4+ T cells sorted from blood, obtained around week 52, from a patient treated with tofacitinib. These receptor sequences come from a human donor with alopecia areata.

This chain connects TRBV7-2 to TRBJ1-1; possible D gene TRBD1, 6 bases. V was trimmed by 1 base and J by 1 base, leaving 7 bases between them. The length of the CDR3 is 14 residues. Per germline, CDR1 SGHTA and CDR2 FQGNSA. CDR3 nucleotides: TGTGCCAGCAGCTTAGAACAGGGGAACACTGAAGCTTTCTTT. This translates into CASSLEQGNTEAFF.

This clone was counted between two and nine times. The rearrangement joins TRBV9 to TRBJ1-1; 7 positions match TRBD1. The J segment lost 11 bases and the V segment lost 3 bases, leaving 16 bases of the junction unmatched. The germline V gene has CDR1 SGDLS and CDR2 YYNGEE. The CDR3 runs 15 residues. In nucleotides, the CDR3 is TGTGCCAGCAGCGCTCAGATTGACAGGGAAGGGGGTGCTTTCTTT. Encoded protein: CASSAQIDREGGAFF. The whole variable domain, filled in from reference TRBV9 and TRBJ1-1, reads DSGVTQTPKHLITATGQRVTLRCSPRSGDLSVYWYQQSLDQGLQFLIQYYNGEERAKGNILERFSAQQFPDLHSELNLSSLELGDSALYFCASSAQIDREGGAFFGQGTRLTVV.

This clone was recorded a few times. CDR3 coding DNA: TGTGCCACCGGCCCTAGACCCGACAATGAGCAGTTCTTC. Translated: CATGPRPDNEQFF. This chain uses TRBV27 with TRBJ2-1, with D unresolved. This CDR3 is 13 amino acids long. Trimming stripped 10 bases from V and 5 bases from J, with 15 bases between. Germline V gene lookup returns CDR1 MNHEY and CDR2 SMNVEV (reference sequence).

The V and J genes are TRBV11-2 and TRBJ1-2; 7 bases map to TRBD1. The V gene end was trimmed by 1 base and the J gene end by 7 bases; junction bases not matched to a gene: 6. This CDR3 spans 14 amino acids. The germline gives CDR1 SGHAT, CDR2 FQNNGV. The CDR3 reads CASSLVEQGFGYTF. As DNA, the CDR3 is TGTGCCAGCAGCTTAGTCGAACAGGGGTTTGGCTACACCTTC.

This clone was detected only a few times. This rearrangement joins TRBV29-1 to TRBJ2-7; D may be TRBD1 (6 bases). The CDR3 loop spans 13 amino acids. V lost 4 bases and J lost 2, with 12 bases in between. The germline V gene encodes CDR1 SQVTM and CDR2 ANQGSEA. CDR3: CSVATGFTYEQYF. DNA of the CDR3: TGCAGCGTTGCTACAGGGTTTACCTACGAGCAGTACTTC.

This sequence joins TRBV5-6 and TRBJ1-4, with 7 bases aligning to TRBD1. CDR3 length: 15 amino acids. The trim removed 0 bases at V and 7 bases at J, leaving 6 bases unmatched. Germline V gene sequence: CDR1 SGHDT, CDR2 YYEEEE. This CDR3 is CASSLDAGGSEKLFF. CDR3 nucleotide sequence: TGTGCCAGCAGCTTGGATGCAGGGGGAAGTGAAAAACTGTTTTTT.

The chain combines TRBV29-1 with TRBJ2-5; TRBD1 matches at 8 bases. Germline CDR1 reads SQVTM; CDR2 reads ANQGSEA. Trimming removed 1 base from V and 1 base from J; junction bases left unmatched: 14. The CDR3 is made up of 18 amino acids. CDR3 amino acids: CSVEGRTGSLDGQETQYF. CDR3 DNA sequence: TGCAGCGTTGAAGGGCGGACAGGGTCTTTGGATGGCCAAGAGACCCAGTACTTC. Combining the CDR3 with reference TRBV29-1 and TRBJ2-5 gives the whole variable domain SAVISQKPSRDICQRGTSLTIQCQVDSQVTMMFWYRQQPGQSLTLIATANQGSEATYESGFVIDKFPISRPNLTFSTLTVSNMSPEDSSIYLCSVEGRTGSLDGQETQYFGPGTRLLVL.

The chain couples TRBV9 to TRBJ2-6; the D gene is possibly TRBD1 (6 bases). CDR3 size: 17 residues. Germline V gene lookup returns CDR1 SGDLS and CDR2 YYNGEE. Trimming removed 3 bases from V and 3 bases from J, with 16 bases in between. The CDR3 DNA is TGTGCCAGCAGCGCTCGGCCAACAGGGATTGGGGCCAACGTCCTGACTTTC. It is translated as CASSARPTGIGANVLTF.

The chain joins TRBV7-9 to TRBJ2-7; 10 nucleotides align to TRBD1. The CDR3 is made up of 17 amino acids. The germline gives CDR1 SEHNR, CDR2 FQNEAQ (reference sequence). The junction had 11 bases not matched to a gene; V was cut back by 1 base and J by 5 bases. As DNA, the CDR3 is TGTGCCAGCAGCTTAGGGAGGCCGGGACAGGGGCCCAACGAGCAGTACTTC. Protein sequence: CASSLGRPGQGPNEQYF. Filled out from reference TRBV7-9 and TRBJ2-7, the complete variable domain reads DTGVSQNPRHKITKRGQNVTFRCDPISEHNRLYWYRQTLGQGPEFLTYFQNEAQLEKSRLLSDRFSAERPKGSFSTLEIQRTEQGDSAMYLCASSLGRPGQGPNEQYFGPGTRLTVT.

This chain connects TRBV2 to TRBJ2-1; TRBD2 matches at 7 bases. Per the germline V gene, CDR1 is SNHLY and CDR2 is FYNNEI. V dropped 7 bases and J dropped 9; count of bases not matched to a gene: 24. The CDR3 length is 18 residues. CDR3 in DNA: TGTGCCAGCACGGGGCCCCACTGGGAGGGTACCCAGTCGGGTGAGCAGTTCTTC. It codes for CASTGPHWEGTQSGEQFF.

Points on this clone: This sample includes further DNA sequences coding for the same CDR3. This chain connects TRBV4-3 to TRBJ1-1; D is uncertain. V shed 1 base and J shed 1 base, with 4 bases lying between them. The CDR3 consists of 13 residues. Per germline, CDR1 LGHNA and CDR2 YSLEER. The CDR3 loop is CASSQVGNTEAFF. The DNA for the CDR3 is TGCGCCAGCAGCCAAGTAGGGAACACTGAAGCTTTCTTT.

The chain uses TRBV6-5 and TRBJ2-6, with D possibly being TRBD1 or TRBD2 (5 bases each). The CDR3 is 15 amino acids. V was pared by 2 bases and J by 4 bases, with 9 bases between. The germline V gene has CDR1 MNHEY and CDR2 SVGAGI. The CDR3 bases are TGTGCCAGCAGTTACGAGGGGACCGGGGCCAACGTCCTGACTTTC. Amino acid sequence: CASSYEGTGANVLTF.

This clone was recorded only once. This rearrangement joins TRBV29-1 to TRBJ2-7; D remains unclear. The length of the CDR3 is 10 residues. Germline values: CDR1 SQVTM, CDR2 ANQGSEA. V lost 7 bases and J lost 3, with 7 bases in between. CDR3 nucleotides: TGCAGCGATTTTGACTACGAGCAGTACTTC. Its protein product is CSDFDYEQYF.

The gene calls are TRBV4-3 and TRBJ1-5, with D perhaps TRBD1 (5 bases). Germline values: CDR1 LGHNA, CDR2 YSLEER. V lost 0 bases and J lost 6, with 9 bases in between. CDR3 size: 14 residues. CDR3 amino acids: CASSQDRVIQPQHF. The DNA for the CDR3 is TGCGCCAGCAGCCAAGACAGGGTAATTCAGCCCCAGCATTTT.

The CDR3 loop reads CASSPRGARTEAFF. CDR3 coding DNA: TGTGCCAGCAGCCCTCGGGGGGCGCGGACTGAAGCTTTCTTT. The chain uses TRBV6-6 and TRBJ1-1, with a weak D call TRBD1 (6 bases). V was trimmed by 6 bases and J by 5 bases, leaving 16 bases between them. From germline, CDR1 is MNHNY and CDR2 SVGAGI (reference sequence). This CDR3 has 14 residues.

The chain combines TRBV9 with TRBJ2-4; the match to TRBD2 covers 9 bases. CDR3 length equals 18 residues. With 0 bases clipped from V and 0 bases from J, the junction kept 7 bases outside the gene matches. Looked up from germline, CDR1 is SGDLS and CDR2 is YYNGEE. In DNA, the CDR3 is TGTGCCAGCAGCGTAGATAGCGGGGGCTCCCGAGCCAAAAACATTCAGTACTTC. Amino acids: CASSVDSGGSRAKNIQYF.

The CDR3 nucleotides are TGCAGCGTTGAAGGCCCCGGGGGGCCAGAGACCCAGTACTTC. Translating it yields CSVEGPGGPETQYF. The genes are TRBV29-1 and TRBJ2-5; D possibly corresponds to TRBD2 (7 bases). The germline V gene encodes CDR1 SQVTM and CDR2 ANQGSEA. The V and J ends lost 1 base and 4 bases respectively, with 13 bases between them. This CDR3 is built from 14 residues.

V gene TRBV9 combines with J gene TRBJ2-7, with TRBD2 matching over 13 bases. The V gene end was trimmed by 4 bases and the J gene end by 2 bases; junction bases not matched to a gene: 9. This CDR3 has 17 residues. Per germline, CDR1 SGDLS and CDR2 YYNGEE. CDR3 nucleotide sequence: TGTGCCAGCAGCCCAGGGCGACTAGCGGGGGGAACCTACGAGCAGTACTTC. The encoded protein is CASSPGRLAGGTYEQYF.

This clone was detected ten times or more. The CDR3 DNA follows: TGTGCCACCAGCAGAGACAGAGGAGACATTCAGCCCCAGCATTTT. This sequence encodes CATSRDRGDIQPQHF. The chain joins TRBV15 to TRBJ1-5, with D hard to call. Per the germline V gene, CDR1 is LNHNV and CDR2 is YYDKDF (reference sequence). The ends were cut back, 0 bases at V and 6 bases at J, with 12 bases in the middle. The CDR3 sequence is 15 residues long.

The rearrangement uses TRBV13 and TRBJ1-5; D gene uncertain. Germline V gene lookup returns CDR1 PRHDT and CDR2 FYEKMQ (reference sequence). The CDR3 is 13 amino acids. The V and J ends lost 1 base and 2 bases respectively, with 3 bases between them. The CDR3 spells CASSLDRNQPQHF. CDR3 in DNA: TGTGCCAGCAGCTTAGATCGCAATCAGCCCCAGCATTTT.